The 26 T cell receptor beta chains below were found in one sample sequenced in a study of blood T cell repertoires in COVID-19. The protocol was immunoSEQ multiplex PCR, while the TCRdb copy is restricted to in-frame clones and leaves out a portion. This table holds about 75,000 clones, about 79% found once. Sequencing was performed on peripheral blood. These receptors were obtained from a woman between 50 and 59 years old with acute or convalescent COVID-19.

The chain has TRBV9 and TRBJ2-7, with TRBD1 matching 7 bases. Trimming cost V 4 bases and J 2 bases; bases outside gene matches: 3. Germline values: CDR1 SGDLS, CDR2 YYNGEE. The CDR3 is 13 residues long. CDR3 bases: TGTGCCAGCAGCCACGACAGGGCCTACGAGCAGTACTTC. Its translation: CASSHDRAYEQYF.

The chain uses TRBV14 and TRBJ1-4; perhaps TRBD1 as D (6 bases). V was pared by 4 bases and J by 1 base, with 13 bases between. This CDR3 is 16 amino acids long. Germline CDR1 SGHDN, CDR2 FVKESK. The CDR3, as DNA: TGTGCCAGCAGCCCCAGGGGTTCGGTAACTAATGAAAAACTGTTTTTT. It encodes CASSPRGSVTNEKLFF.

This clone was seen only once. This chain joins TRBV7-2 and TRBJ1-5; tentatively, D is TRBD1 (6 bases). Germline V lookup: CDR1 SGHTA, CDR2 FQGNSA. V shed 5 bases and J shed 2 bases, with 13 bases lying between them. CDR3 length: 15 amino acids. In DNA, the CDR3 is TGTGCCAGCAGCACACAGGGTAACGGCAATCAGCCCCAGCATTTT. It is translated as CASSTQGNGNQPQHF.

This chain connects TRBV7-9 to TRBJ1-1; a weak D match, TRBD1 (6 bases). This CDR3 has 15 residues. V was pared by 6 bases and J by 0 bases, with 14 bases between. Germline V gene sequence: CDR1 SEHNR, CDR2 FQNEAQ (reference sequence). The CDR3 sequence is CASRPQGLVNTEAFF. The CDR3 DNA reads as TGTGCCAGCAGGCCTCAGGGGCTAGTGAACACTGAAGCTTTCTTT. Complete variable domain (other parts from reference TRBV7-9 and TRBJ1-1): DTGVSQNPRHKITKRGQNVTFRCDPISEHNRLYWYRQTLGQGPEFLTYFQNEAQLEKSRLLSDRFSAERPKGSFSTLEIQRTEQGDSAMYLCASRPQGLVNTEAFFGQGTRLTVV.

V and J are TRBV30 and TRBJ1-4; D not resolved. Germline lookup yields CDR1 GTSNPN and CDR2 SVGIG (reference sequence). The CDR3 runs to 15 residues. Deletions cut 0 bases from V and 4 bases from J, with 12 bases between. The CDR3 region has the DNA TGTGCCTGGAGTGTCGGAGGCGCGCTTAATGAAAAACTGTTTTTT. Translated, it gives CAWSVGGALNEKLFF.

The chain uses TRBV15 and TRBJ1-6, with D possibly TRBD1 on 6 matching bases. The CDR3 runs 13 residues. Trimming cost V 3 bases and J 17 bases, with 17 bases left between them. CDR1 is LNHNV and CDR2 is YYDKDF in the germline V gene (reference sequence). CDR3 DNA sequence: TGTGCCACCAGCAGTGAAAACGGACAGAGAATCCACTTT. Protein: CATSSENGQRIHF.

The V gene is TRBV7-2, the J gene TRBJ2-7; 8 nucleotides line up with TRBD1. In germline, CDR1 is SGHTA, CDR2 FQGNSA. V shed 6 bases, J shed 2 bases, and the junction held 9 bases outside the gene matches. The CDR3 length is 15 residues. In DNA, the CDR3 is TGTGCCAGCAGAACCGCCGGGACAGGACCCTACGAGCAGTACTTC. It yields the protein CASRTAGTGPYEQYF.

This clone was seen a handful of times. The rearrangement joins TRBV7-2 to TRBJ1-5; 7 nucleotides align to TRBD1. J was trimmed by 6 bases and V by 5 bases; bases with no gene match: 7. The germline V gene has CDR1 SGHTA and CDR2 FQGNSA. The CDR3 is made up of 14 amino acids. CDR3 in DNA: TGTGCCAGCAGCCCCGGACAGGTTGGTCAGCCCCAGCATTTT. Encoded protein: CASSPGQVGQPQHF.

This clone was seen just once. The CDR3 coding sequence is TGTGCCAGCAGTTTAGCGGTCAGTCAGGGAGCTTTCTTT. It codes for CASSLAVSQGAFF. The V and J genes are TRBV12-3 or TRBV12-4 and TRBJ1-1; D perhaps matches TRBD1 (5 bases). V lost 0 bases and J lost 10, with 12 bases in between. This CDR3 has 13 amino acids.

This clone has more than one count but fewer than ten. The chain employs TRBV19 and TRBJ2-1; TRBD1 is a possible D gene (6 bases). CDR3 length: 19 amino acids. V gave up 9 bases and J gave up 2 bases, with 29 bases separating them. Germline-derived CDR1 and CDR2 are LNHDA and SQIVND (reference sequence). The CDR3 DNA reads TGTGCCAGACCCCCGGCCCGGGACACCCCTGGGGGAACCTACAATGAGCAGTTCTTC. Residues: CARPPARDTPGGTYNEQFF.

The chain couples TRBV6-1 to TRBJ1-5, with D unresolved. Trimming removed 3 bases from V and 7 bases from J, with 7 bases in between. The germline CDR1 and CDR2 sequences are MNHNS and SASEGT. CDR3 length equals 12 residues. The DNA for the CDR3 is TGTGCCAGCAGTGAGGAGAGGCAGCCCCAGCATTTT. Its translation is CASSEERQPQHF.

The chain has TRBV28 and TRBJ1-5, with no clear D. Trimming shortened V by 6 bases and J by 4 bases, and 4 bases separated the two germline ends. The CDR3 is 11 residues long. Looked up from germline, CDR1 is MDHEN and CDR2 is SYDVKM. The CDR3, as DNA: TGTGCCAGCAGCCTAAATCAGCCCCAGCATTTT. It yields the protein CASSLNQPQHF.

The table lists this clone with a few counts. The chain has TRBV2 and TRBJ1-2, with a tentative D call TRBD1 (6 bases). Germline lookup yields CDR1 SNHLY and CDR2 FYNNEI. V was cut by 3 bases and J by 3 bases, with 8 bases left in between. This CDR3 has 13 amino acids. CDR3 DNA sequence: TGTGCCAGCAGTGAGAACAGGGACTATGGCTACACCTTC. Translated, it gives CASSENRDYGYTF.

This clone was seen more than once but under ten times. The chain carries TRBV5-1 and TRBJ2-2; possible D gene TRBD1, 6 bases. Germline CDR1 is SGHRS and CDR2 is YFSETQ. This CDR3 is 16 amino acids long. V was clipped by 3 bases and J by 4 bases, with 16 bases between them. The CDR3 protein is CASSYGFQGTTGELFF. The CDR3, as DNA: TGCGCCAGCAGCTATGGATTTCAGGGGACCACCGGGGAGCTGTTTTTT.

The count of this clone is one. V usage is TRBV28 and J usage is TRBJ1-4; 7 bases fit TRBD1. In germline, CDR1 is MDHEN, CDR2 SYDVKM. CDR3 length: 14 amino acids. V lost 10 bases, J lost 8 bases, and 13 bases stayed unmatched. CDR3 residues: CATGQVLGVEKLFF. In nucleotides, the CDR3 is TGTGCCACTGGACAGGTTTTAGGTGTAGAAAAACTGTTTTTT.

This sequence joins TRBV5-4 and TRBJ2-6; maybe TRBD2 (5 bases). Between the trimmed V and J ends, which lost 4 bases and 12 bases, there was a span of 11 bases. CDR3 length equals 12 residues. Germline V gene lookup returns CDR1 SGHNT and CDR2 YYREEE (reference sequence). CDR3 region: CASSPEVGVLTF. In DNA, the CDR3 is TGTGCCAGCAGCCCGGAGGTTGGCGTCCTGACTTTC.

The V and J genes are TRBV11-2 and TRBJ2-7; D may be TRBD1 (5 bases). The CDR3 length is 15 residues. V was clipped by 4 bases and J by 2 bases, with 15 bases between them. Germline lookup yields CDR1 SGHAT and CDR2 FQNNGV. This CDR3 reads CASSYDRPPAYEQYF. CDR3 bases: TGTGCCAGCAGCTACGACAGACCGCCCGCCTACGAGCAGTACTTC. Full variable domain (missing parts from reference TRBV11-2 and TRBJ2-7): EAGVAQSPRYKIIEKRQSVAFWCNPISGHATLYWYQQILGQGPKLLIQFQNNGVVDDSQLPKDRFSAERLKGVDSTLKIQPAKLEDSAVYLCASSYDRPPAYEQYFGPGTRLTVT.

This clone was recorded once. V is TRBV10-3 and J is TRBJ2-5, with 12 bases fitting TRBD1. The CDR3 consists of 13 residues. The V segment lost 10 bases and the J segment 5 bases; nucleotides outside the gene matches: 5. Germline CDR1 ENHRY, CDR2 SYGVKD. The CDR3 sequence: CATRDRGRETQYF. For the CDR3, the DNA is TGTGCCACCCGGGACAGGGGGCGGGAGACCCAGTACTTC.

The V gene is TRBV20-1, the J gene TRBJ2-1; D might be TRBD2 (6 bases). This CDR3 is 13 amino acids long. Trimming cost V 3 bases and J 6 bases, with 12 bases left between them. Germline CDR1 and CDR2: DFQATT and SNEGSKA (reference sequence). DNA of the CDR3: TGCAGTGCTAGTGGGAGGCCGACCAATGAGCAGTTCTTC. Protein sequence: CSASGRPTNEQFF.

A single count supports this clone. The CDR3 spells CASSLPRGNTGELFF. CDR3 coding DNA: TGCGCCAGCAGCTTGCCCAGGGGCAACACCGGGGAGCTGTTTTTT. The J gene is TRBJ2-2, the V gene TRBV5-1; D might be TRBD1 (6 bases). The CDR3 length is 15 residues. Looked up from germline, CDR1 is SGHRS and CDR2 is YFSETQ. Trimming shortened V by 1 base and J by 2 bases, and 9 bases separated the two germline ends.

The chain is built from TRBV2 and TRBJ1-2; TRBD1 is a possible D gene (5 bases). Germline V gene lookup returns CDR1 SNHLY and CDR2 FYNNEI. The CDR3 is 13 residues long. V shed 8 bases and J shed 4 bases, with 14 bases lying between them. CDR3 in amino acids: CASGKEGRYGYTF. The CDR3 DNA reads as TGTGCCAGCGGGAAGGAGGGGCGCTATGGCTACACCTTC. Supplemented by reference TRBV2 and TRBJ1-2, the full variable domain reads EPEVTQTPSHQVTQMGQEVILRCVPISNHLYFYWYRQILGQKVEFLVSFYNNEISEKSEIFDDQFSVERPDGSNFTLKIRSTKLEDSAMYFCASGKEGRYGYTFGSGTRLTVV.

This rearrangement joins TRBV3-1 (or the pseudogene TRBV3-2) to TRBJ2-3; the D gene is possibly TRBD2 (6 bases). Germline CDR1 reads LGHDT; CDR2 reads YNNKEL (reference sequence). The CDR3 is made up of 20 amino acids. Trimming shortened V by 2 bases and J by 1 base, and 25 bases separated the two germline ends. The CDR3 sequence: CASSQRLNIAAIAGTDTQYF. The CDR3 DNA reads TGTGCCAGCAGCCAACGGTTGAATATAGCGGCAATCGCGGGCACAGATACGCAGTATTTT.

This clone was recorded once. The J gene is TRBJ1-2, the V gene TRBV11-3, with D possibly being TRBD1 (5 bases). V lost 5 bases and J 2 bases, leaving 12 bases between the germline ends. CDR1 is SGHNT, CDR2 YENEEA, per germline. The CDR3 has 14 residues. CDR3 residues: CASSRFDSNYGYTF. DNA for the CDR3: TGTGCCAGCAGCCGATTCGACAGCAACTATGGCTACACCTTC.

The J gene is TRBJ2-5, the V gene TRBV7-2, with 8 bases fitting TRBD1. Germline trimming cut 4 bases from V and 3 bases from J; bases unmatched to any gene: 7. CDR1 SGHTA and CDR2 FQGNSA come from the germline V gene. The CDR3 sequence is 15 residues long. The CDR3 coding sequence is TGTGCCAGCAGCTCCGGGACAGGTCAAAAAGAGACCCAGTACTTC. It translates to CASSSGTGQKETQYF. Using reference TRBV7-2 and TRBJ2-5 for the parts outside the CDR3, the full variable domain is GAGVSQSPSNKVTEKGKDVELRCDPISGHTALYWYRQSLGQGLEFLIYFQGNSAPDKSGLPSDRFSAERTGGSVSTLTIQRTQQEDSAVYLCASSSGTGQKETQYFGPGTRLLVL.

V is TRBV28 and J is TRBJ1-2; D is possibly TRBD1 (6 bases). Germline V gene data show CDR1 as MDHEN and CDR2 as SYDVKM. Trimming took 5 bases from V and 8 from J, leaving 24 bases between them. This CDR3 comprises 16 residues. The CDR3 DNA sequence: TGTGCCAGCAGTCCTATTACACGGGGGGCGTTGGGCGGCTACACCTTC. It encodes CASSPITRGALGGYTF.

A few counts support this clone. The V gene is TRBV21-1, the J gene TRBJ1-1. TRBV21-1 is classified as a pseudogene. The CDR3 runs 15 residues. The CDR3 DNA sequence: TGTGCCAGCACCCTTTTTACCCGGTGGAACACTGAAGCTTTCTTT. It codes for CASTLFTRWNTEAFF.